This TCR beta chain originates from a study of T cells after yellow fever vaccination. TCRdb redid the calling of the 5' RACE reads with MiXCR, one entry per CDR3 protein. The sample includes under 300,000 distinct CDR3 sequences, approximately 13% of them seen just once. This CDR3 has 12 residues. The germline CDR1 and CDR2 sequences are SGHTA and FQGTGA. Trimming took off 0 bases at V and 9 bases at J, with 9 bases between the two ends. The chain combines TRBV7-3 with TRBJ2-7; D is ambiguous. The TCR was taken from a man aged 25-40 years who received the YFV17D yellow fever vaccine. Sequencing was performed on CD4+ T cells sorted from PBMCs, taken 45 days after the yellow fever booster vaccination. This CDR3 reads CASSLTGPVQYF. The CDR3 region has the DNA TGTGCCAGCAGCTTAACGGGTCCGGTGCAGTACTTC.